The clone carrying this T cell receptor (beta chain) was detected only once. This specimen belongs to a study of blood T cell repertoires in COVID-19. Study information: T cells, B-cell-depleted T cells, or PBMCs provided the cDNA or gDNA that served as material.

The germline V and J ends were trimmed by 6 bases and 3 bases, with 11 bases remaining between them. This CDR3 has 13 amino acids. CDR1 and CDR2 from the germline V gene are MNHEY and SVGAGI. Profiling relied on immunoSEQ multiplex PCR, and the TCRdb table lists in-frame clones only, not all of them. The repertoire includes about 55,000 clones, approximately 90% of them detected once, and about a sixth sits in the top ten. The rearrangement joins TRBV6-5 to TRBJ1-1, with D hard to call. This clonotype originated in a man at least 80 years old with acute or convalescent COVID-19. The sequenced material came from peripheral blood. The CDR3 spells CASREGGDTEAFF. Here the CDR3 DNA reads TGTGCCAGCAGAGAGGGCGGGGACACTGAAGCTTTCTTT.